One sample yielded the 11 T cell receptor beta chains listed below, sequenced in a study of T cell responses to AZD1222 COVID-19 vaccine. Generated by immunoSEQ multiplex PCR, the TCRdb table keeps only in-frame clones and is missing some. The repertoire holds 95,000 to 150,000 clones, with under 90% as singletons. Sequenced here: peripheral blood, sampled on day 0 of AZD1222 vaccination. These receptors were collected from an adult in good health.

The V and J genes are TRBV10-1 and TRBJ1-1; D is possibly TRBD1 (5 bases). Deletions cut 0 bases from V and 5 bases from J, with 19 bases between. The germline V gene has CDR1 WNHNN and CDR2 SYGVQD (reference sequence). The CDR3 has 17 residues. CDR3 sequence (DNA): TGCGCCAGCAGTGAGTCTAAGGGGACGATCAGCGGGACTGAAGCTTTCTTT. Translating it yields CASSESKGTISGTEAFF.

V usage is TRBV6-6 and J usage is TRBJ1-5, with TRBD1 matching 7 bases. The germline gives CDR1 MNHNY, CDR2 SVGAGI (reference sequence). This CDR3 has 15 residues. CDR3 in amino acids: CASRDSKWSNQPQHF. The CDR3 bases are TGTGCTTCACGGGACAGTAAGTGGAGCAATCAGCCCCAGCATTTT.

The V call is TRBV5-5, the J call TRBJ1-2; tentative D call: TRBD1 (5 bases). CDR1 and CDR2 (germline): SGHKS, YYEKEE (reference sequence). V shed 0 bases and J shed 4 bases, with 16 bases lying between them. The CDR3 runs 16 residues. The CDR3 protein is CASSLDSGVRSYGYTF. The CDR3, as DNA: TGTGCCAGCAGCTTGGACTCGGGGGTAAGGAGCTATGGCTACACCTTC.

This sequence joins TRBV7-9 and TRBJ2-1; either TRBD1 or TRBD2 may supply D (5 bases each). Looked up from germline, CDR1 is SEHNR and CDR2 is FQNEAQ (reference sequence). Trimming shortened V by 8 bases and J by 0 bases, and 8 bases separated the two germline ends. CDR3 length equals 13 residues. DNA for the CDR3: TGTGCCAGCGAGGGGAGCTCCTACAATGAGCAGTTCTTC. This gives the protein CASEGSSYNEQFF. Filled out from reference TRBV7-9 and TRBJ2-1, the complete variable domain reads DTGVSQNPRHKITKRGQNVTFRCDPISEHNRLYWYRQTLGQGPEFLTYFQNEAQLEKSRLLSDRFSAERPKGSFSTLEIQRTEQGDSAMYLCASEGSSYNEQFFGPGTRLTVL.

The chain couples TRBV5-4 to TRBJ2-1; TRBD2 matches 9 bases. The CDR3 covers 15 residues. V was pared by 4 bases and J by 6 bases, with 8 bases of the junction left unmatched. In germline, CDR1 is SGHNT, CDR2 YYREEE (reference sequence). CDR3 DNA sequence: TGTGCCAGCAGCCCCTTTAGCGGGGGAGCCAATGAGCAGTTCTTC. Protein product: CASSPFSGGANEQFF.

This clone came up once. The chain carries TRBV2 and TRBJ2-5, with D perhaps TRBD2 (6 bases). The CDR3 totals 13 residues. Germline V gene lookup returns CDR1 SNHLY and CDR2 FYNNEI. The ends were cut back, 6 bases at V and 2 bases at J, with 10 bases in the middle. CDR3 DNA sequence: TGTGCCAGCAGATTACTAGCTCAAGAGACCCAGTACTTC. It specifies CASRLLAQETQYF.

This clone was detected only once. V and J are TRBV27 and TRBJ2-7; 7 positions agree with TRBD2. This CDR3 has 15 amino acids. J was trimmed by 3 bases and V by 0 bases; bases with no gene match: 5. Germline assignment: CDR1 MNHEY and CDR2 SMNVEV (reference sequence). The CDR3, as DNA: TGTGCCAGCAGTTTATCAGCGGGGTCAGACTACGAGCAGTACTTC. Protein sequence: CASSLSAGSDYEQYF.

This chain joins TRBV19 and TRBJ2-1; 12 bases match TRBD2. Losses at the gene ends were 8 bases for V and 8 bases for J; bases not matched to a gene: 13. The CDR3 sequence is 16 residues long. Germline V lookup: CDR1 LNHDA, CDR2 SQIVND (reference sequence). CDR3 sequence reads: CASETSGRSVGDEQFF. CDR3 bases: TGTGCCAGTGAGACTAGCGGGAGAAGTGTCGGGGATGAGCAGTTCTTC.

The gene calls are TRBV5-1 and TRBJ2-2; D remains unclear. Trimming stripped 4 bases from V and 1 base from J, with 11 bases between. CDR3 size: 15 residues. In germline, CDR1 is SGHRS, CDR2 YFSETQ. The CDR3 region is CASSPDGLNTGELFF. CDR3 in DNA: TGCGCCAGCAGCCCGGACGGCTTGAACACCGGGGAGCTGTTTTTT.

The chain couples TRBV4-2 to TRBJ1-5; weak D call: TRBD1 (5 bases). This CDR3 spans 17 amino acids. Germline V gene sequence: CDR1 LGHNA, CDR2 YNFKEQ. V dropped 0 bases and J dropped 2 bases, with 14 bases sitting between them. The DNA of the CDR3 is TGTGCCAGCAGCCAAGATAGGGCCCTGACAGGCAATCAGCCCCAGCATTTT. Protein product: CASSQDRALTGNQPQHF.

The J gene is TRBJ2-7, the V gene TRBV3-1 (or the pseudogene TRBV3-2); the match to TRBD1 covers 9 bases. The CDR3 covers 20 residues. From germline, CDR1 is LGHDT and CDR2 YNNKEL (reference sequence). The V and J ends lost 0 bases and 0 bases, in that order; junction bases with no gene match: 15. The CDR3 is CASSQETGGYRVYGSYEQYF. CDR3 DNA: TGTGCCAGCAGCCAAGAGACAGGGGGATATAGGGTCTATGGCTCCTACGAGCAGTACTTC.